This T cell receptor beta chain is drawn from a study of blood T cell repertoires in COVID-19 (dated by TCRdb to 2020 to 2022). Study-level background: The collaborator samples originated in the United States, Italy and Spain and spanned the acute and convalescent phases of COVID-19. The prospective study material was composed of cDNA or gDNA derived from T cells, B-cell-depleted T cells, or PBMCs. Deeply sampled blood TCRbeta repertoires from subjects exposed to, actively infected with, or recovered from COVID-19 were included in the dataset. The repertoires were released in a freely available public database meant as a resource for research on the immune response to SARS-CoV-2. Samples came from the ongoing ImmuneRACE study (first 160 participants) plus 1,254 subjects from 6 global collaborators. Nearly every sample came with metadata listing a de-identified subject ID, COVID-19 status, age in years and sex. Where available, HLA class I and class II types were taken from metadata supplied by the sample provider and were not determined by assay-based typing. Here is what the overall study found, with its caveats: Clinical and demographic metadata were provided uncurated, with the amount varying by source and participant.

TCRbeta CDR3 regions were amplified from genomic DNA using the immunoSEQ Assay, a bias-controlled multiplex PCR. The study's own analysis went as follows. Within the assay, amplification of reference gene primers was used to estimate how many nucleated cells each sample contained. To quantify the absolute abundance of each unique TCRbeta CDR3 rearrangement, sequence reads were collapsed and filtered. For each sample, productive Simpson clonality was calculated as the square root of Simpson's diversity index over productive rearrangements. TCRdb re-hosts the immuneACCESS table, in-frame sequences only. Its copies lack some clones; in the studies checked, an unresolved V gene accounts for under half of them, and the cause for the rest is not known. V, J and clone size are those of that table, while D and trimming were read from the DNA. For this sample there are about 200,000 clones; around 84% appear just once. The ten largest clonotypes hold about 20% of the sample.

Regarding this clone: Its recognized antigen is unknown. No quality values exist for individual bases; no much larger clone is one base distant.

Collaborating institutions collected whole blood in K2EDTA tubes following their own protocols. For TCRbeta analysis, collaborator samples were shipped as frozen whole blood, as isolated PBMCs, or as DNA extracted from either sample type. V drops 0 bases and J drops 4 bases, leaving 16 bases in between. The CDR3 numbers 15 residues from cysteine through valine. The retained sequence is limited to the CDR3, 45 bases, with the frame set at the first base. Per the germline V gene (reference sequence), GTSNPN is the CDR1 and SVGIG is the CDR2. The sample comprised peripheral blood. The clonotype comes from a human donor in a cohort sampled during active COVID-19. This chain joins TRBV30 to TRBJ2-7, with a weak D call of TRBD2 (5 bases match). The CDR3 reads as follows: CAWSVGIGVIYEQYV. The sequenced DNA: TGTGCCTGGAGTGTCGGAATCGGGGTTATATACGAGCAGTACGTC.